A single sample gave rise to the 28 T cell receptor beta chains below, sequenced in a study of identical twins. TCRdb itself ran the 5' RACE reads through MiXCR, one entry per CDR3 protein. Of about 530,000 distinct CDR3 sequences in the sample, 20% to 25% were seen once. The same sample was also studied in work on yellow fever vaccine responses in identical twins.

The sequencing input was CD4+ T cells sorted from blood. These receptor sequences come from a woman aged 18-29 years in good health.

The J gene is TRBJ2-6, the V gene TRBV6-1; D unclear. Trimming removed 6 bases at V and 0 bases at J, with 9 bases between. CDR3 length: 15 amino acids. Looked up from germline, CDR1 is MNHNS and CDR2 is SASEGT. CDR3 in amino acids: CASRGTGSGANVLTF. In DNA form, the CDR3 reads TGTGCCAGCAGAGGCACTGGCTCTGGGGCCAACGTCCTGACTTTC.

Of note for this clonotype: Given a much more abundant clone one base away, this may be a read error. V gene TRBV6-1 combines with J gene TRBJ2-7; D is perhaps TRBD2 (6 bases). V was clipped by 5 bases and J by 3 bases, with 17 bases between them. The V gene's germline CDR1 is MNHNS and CDR2 SASEGT. The CDR3 extends over 15 amino acids. CDR3 loop: CASSRGTGGIYEQYF. The CDR3 DNA sequence: TGTGCCAGCAGTCGAGGGACTGGCGGGATCTACGAGCAGTACTTC.

The gene calls are TRBV3-1 and TRBJ2-5; perhaps TRBD1 as D (6 bases). V lost 0 bases and J lost 5, with 10 bases in between. Germline CDR1 is LGHDT and CDR2 is YNNKEL (reference sequence). The CDR3 is made up of 14 amino acids. The CDR3 reads CASSQDTGMETQYF. CDR3 DNA: TGTGCCAGCAGCCAAGATACAGGGATGGAGACCCAGTACTTC.

This clonotype was recorded a few times. The rearrangement joins TRBV12-5 to TRBJ2-1, with 11 bases lining up with TRBD2. This CDR3 has 14 residues. The V segment lost 5 bases and the J segment 6 bases; nucleotides outside the gene matches: 3. The V gene's germline CDR1 is LGHNT and CDR2 FRNRAP. CDR3 sequence (DNA): TGTGCTAGTGGTACCGGACTAGCGGGCAATGAGCAGTTCTTC. Residues: CASGTGLAGNEQFF.

The rearrangement links TRBV27 to TRBJ2-7; 11 bases map to TRBD2. With 5 bases clipped from V and 3 bases from J, the junction kept 6 bases outside the gene matches. The CDR3 contains 15 residues. In germline, CDR1 is MNHEY, CDR2 SMNVEV (reference sequence). For the CDR3, the DNA is TGTGCCAGCAGTACGGGACTAGCGGCCGACTACGAGCAGTACTTC. As protein: CASSTGLAADYEQYF.

This clonotype was observed many times. This rearrangement joins TRBV11-2 to TRBJ2-1; TRBD1 is a possible D gene (6 bases). The CDR3 has 14 residues. V lost 3 bases and J lost 3, with 9 bases in between. Germline CDR1 is SGHAT and CDR2 is FQNNGV. The CDR3 coding sequence is TGTGCCAGCAGCTTGACAGGAATCTACAATGAGCAGTTCTTC. It translates to CASSLTGIYNEQFF. The complete variable domain, with remaining parts taken from reference TRBV11-2 and TRBJ2-1, reads EAGVAQSPRYKIIEKRQSVAFWCNPISGHATLYWYQQILGQGPKLLIQFQNNGVVDDSQLPKDRFSAERLKGVDSTLKIQPAKLEDSAVYLCASSLTGIYNEQFFGPGTRLTVL.

The chain carries TRBV12-3 or TRBV12-4 and TRBJ1-4, with D uncertain. This CDR3 contains 12 residues. Trimming left V 3 bases short and J 8 bases short, with 7 bases between. The CDR3 loop is CASSFNREKLFF. As DNA, the CDR3 is TGTGCCAGCAGTTTCAACCGAGAAAAACTGTTTTTT.

The chain joins TRBV28 to TRBJ2-7, with 9 bases that match TRBD1. CDR3 size: 13 residues. With V trimmed by 6 bases and J by 4 bases, 4 bases remained unmatched. Germline CDR1 and CDR2: MDHEN and SYDVKM. The CDR3, as DNA: TGTGCCAGCAGAGAACAGGGGGCGTACGAGCAGTACTTC. Protein sequence: CASREQGAYEQYF. Drawing the rest from reference TRBV28 and TRBJ2-7, the complete variable domain is DVKVTQSSRYLVKRTGEKVFLECVQDMDHENMFWYRQDPGLGLRLIYFSYDVKMKEKGDIPEGYSVSREKKERFSLILESASTNQTSMYLCASREQGAYEQYFGPGTRLTVT.

The chain links TRBV13 to TRBJ2-1; TRBD2 is a possible D gene (5 bases). Germline V gives CDR1 PRHDT, CDR2 FYEKMQ (reference sequence). The CDR3 contains 17 residues. Trimming pared 2 bases from V and 0 bases from J, leaving 14 bases between. The CDR3 region is CASSLIFGGSSYNEQFF. CDR3 coding DNA: TGTGCCAGCAGCTTAATTTTTGGAGGTAGCTCCTACAATGAGCAGTTCTTC.

J is TRBJ2-7 and V is TRBV29-1, with 10 bases identical to TRBD1. Germline CDR1 SQVTM, CDR2 ANQGSEA. This CDR3 contains 14 residues. With V trimmed by 6 bases and J by 1 base, 6 bases remained unmatched. DNA of the CDR3: TGCAGCGTGGGAGGACAGGGGGGATCCTACGAGCAGTACTTC. As protein: CSVGGQGGSYEQYF.

The CDR3 sequence: CASSRQGYDEQYV. In nucleotides, the CDR3 is TGCGCCAGCAGTCGGCAGGGATACGACGAGCAGTACGTC. This chain connects TRBV10-2 to TRBJ2-7; maybe TRBD1 (5 bases). The CDR3 is made up of 13 amino acids. With 5 bases removed from V and 5 bases from J, the gap between germline ends came to 13 bases. The germline V gene encodes CDR1 WSHSY and CDR2 SAAADI.

There are many counts of this clonotype. The V and J genes are TRBV12-3 or TRBV12-4 and TRBJ2-2; weak D call: TRBD1 (6 bases). The CDR3 length is 16 residues. V dropped 7 bases and J dropped 1 base, with 16 bases sitting between them. CDR3 nucleotides: TGTGCCAGCACCGGAGATAGGGGGTGGAACACCGGGGAGCTGTTTTTT. Protein sequence: CASTGDRGWNTGELFF.

This clonotype was seen a few times. The J gene is TRBJ1-2, the V gene TRBV29-1; D not certain. This CDR3 is 11 amino acids long. Germline V lookup: CDR1 SQVTM, CDR2 ANQGSEA. The V gene lost 5 bases and the J gene lost 4 bases, with 8 bases spanning the gap. Written as DNA, the CDR3 is TGCAGCGTTCTTTCGGTCTATGGCTACACCTTC. It is translated as CSVLSVYGYTF.

As to this clonotype: Germline is not matched at one junction end, which may reflect a read error. The chain combines TRBV20-1 with TRBJ1-6; perhaps TRBD1 as D (5 bases). This CDR3 is built from 15 residues. The germline gives CDR1 DFQATT, CDR2 SNEGSKA (reference sequence). The CDR3 DNA is TGCAGTGCTAGAAGGGGTACCTCCAATAATTCACCCCTCCACTTT. The encoded protein is CSARRGTSNNSPLHF.

This chain uses TRBV28 with TRBJ2-3; 8 nucleotides agree with TRBD1. Germline values: CDR1 MDHEN, CDR2 SYDVKM. The trim removed 8 bases at V and 1 base at J, leaving 11 bases unmatched. The CDR3 is 16 residues long. The CDR3 DNA reads TGTGCCAGCGGACTTAACAGGGGGTCCCGCACAGATACGCAGTATTTT. Amino acids: CASGLNRGSRTDTQYF.

This clonotype has only a few counts. The V and J genes are TRBV12-3 or TRBV12-4 and TRBJ2-5; 7 bases are shared with TRBD2. This CDR3 has 15 amino acids. V was clipped by 1 base and J by 4 bases; unmatched bases: 6. CDR3 coding DNA: TGTGCCAGCAGTTTAGGCGGCGGGAGAAGAGAGACCCAGTACTTC. Protein sequence: CASSLGGGRRETQYF.

This clonotype was detected only a few times. The V and J genes are TRBV6-4 and TRBJ2-2, with D possibly matching TRBD2 (5 bases). Germline CDR1 is MRHNA and CDR2 is SNTAGT. The CDR3 consists of 16 residues. V was trimmed by 6 bases and J by 7 bases, leaving 21 bases between them. DNA for the CDR3: TGTGCCAGCAGCCTCAACCCGCGGAGGTCGGTCGGGGAGCTGTTTTTT. It translates to CASSLNPRRSVGELFF.

V and J are TRBV6-1 and TRBJ2-1; either TRBD1 or TRBD2 may supply D (6 bases each). Germline-derived CDR1 and CDR2 are MNHNS and SASEGT. V was cut by 1 base and J by 4 bases, with 11 bases left in between. The CDR3 length is 15 residues. The DNA of the CDR3 is TGTGCCAGCAGTGAAGGAGGGGGGCCTTACAATGAGCAGTTCTTC. It yields the protein CASSEGGGPYNEQFF.

This clonotype came up a few times. The J gene is TRBJ1-6, the V gene TRBV11-3; D uncertain. The germline V and J ends were trimmed by 1 base and 9 bases, with 7 bases remaining between them. The CDR3 consists of 13 residues. Germline assignment: CDR1 SGHNT and CDR2 YENEEA. The CDR3 DNA is TGTGCCAGCAGCTTAGTAGGGCTTTCACCCCTCCACTTT. It is translated as CASSLVGLSPLHF.

At least ten counts were recorded for this clonotype. V and J are TRBV5-5 and TRBJ2-1; 11 bases agree with TRBD1. The CDR3 is 15 residues long. The V gene's germline CDR1 is SGHKS and CDR2 YYEKEE (reference sequence). After removal of 3 bases from V and 3 bases from J, the junction contained 2 bases not matched to a gene. The CDR3 DNA reads TGTGCCAGCAGCTCCGGGACAGGGGGCTACAATGAGCAGTTCTTC. Translating it yields CASSSGTGGYNEQFF.

This clonotype has just a few counts. The V and J genes are TRBV3-1 and TRBJ1-1; D remains ambiguous. Germline CDR1 reads LGHDT; CDR2 reads YNNKEL (reference sequence). Trimming took 0 bases from V and 3 from J, leaving 14 bases between them. The CDR3 sequence is 16 residues long. CDR3 sequence: CASSQDGRTLDTEAFF. As DNA, the CDR3 is TGTGCCAGCAGCCAAGACGGACGGACCCTGGACACTGAAGCTTTCTTT.

This clonotype was seen a few times. The chain carries TRBV7-9 and TRBJ2-1, with TRBD1 identical over 8 bases. CDR3 length: 16 amino acids. Germline values: CDR1 SEHNR, CDR2 FQNEAQ (reference sequence). V was clipped by 5 bases and J by 0 bases; unmatched bases: 6. CDR3 bases: TGTGCCAGCAGCCGACGGACAGGGACCTCCTACAATGAGCAGTTCTTC. Translation gives CASSRRTGTSYNEQFF.

This chain uses TRBV20-1 with TRBJ2-7; 8 bases are a match to TRBD1. V was clipped by 3 bases and J by 3 bases; unmatched bases: 10. Germline assignment: CDR1 DFQATT and CDR2 SNEGSKA (reference sequence). The CDR3 is made up of 15 amino acids. This CDR3 is CSASRSQGVVYEQYF. Written as DNA, the CDR3 is TGCAGTGCTAGCCGATCACAGGGGGTCGTCTACGAGCAGTACTTC.

The rearrangement uses TRBV6-1 and TRBJ2-5; 8 bases are a match to TRBD1. J gave up 5 bases and V 0 bases, and 11 bases lay outside the gene matches. The CDR3 runs 17 residues. Germline values: CDR1 MNHNS, CDR2 SASEGT. The CDR3 nucleotides read TGTGCCAGCAGTGAAGCGCAGGGGGCCCCATATTTCGAGACCCAGTACTTC. It specifies CASSEAQGAPYFETQYF.

V gene TRBV24-1 combines with J gene TRBJ2-1; D might be TRBD2 (6 bases). The CDR3 is 16 amino acids. CDR1 and CDR2 from the germline V gene are KGHDR and SFDVKD. V was clipped by 2 bases and J by 5 bases, with 15 bases between them. The CDR3 DNA reads TGTGCCACCAGTGATTACGGCGGGACGGTGAACAATGAGCAGTTCTTC. Translated, it gives CATSDYGGTVNNEQFF.

This rearrangement joins TRBV7-9 to TRBJ1-6; D gene ambiguous. V lost 8 bases and J 10 bases, leaving 15 bases between the germline ends. Germline-derived CDR1 and CDR2 are SEHNR and FQNEAQ (reference sequence). This CDR3 comprises 13 residues. DNA of the CDR3: TGTGCCAGCTCAAGAGAGGACGGGTCACCCCTCCACTTT. It encodes CASSREDGSPLHF.

A few counts support this clonotype. The chain uses TRBV6-5 and TRBJ1-1; D is undetermined. The CDR3 spans 15 residues. CDR1 and CDR2 (germline): MNHEY, SVGAGI. Trimming shortened V by 0 bases and J by 2 bases, and 10 bases separated the two germline ends. The CDR3 DNA is TGTGCCAGCAGTTACTCCGCAGTTATAAACACTGAAGCTTTCTTT. Its translation: CASSYSAVINTEAFF.

The chain employs TRBV20-1 and TRBJ2-5; no definite D call. CDR1 and CDR2 from the germline V gene are DFQATT and SNEGSKA (reference sequence). Deletions cut 0 bases from V and 7 bases from J, with 24 bases between. This CDR3 comprises 17 residues. The CDR3 is CSARDGKEYYLWWTQYF. The CDR3 coding sequence is TGCAGTGCTAGAGATGGAAAGGAATACTACCTGTGGTGGACCCAGTACTTC.